One and the same sample provided the 27 T cell receptor beta chains below, sequenced in a study of blood T cell repertoires in COVID-19. Here immunoSEQ multiplex PCR was the method, and the copy in TCRdb shows in-frame clones only, minus some. The data hold 150,000 to 200,000 clones, with about 85% observed a single time. The sequencing sample was made of PBMCs or T cells enriched from blood (not recorded which). These TCRs come from a woman in her 40s with acute COVID-19.

This chain connects TRBV3-1 (or the pseudogene TRBV3-2) to TRBJ1-2; unclear D gene. CDR1 and CDR2 from the germline V gene are LGHDT and YNNKEL (reference sequence). V lost 7 bases, J lost 8 bases, and 20 bases lay in between. This CDR3 contains 14 residues. CDR3 loop: CASNKAGGLDGYTF. CDR3 in DNA: TGTGCCAGCAACAAAGCGGGAGGGCTGGACGGCTACACCTTC.

The V call is TRBV19, the J call TRBJ2-3; the D is unclear. Germline values: CDR1 LNHDA, CDR2 SQIVND (reference sequence). The V gene lost 7 bases and the J gene lost 2 bases, with 13 bases spanning the gap. This CDR3 has 14 residues. Here the CDR3 reads CASKGGLITDTQYF. The CDR3 bases are TGTGCCAGTAAAGGCGGTCTTATCACAGATACGCAGTATTTT.

The chain carries TRBV6-6 and TRBJ2-1; 7 nucleotides agree with TRBD2. The germline gives CDR1 MNHNY, CDR2 SVGAGI (reference sequence). V was pared by 5 bases and J by 8 bases, with 24 bases of the junction left unmatched. This CDR3 is built from 19 residues. CDR3 nucleotides: TGTGCCAGCAGTCGGGCAGGGCCGGGGGGTTTAATGTCCGGGGATGAGCAGTTCTTC. Translating gives CASSRAGPGGLMSGDEQFF.

This rearrangement joins TRBV11-2 to TRBJ2-2, with D possibly TRBD1 on 6 matching bases. CDR1 SGHAT and CDR2 FQNNGV come from the germline V gene. CDR3 length equals 15 residues. Trimming stripped 0 bases from V and 6 bases from J, with 11 bases between. CDR3 DNA: TGTGCCAGCAGCTTAGATCAAACAGGGCCCGGGGAGCTGTTTTTT. Protein: CASSLDQTGPGELFF.

The chain has TRBV30 and TRBJ2-7; perhaps TRBD2 as D (5 bases). CDR1 and CDR2 from the germline V gene are GTSNPN and SVGIG (reference sequence). V was shortened by 4 bases and J by 2 bases, with 6 bases between the two germline ends. CDR3 length: 11 amino acids. CDR3: CAWTRAYEQYF. CDR3 nucleotides: TGTGCCTGGACGCGGGCCTACGAGCAGTACTTC.

The chain combines TRBV19 with TRBJ1-5; D may be TRBD1 (5 bases). The length of the CDR3 is 17 residues. Germline V gives CDR1 LNHDA, CDR2 SQIVND (reference sequence). Deletions cut 1 base from V and 0 bases from J, with 13 bases between. This CDR3 is CASSIGGGTGSNQPQHF. Here the CDR3 DNA reads TGTGCCAGTAGTATAGGTGGGGGGACGGGTAGCAATCAGCCCCAGCATTTT.

The chain is built from TRBV6-5 and TRBJ2-7; D is possibly TRBD2 (6 bases). CDR1 and CDR2 (germline): MNHEY, SVGAGI. The CDR3 covers 15 residues. The V and J ends lost 3 bases and 4 bases respectively, with 16 bases between them. CDR3 sequence reads: CASSYPSAGLYEQYF. CDR3 coding DNA: TGTGCCAGCAGTTATCCTAGCGCAGGGCTTTACGAGCAGTACTTC.

The gene calls are TRBV7-3 and TRBJ1-1; the D is unclear. Germline V gene lookup returns CDR1 SGHTA and CDR2 FQGTGA. The CDR3 is made up of 14 amino acids. V dropped 0 bases and J dropped 1 base, with 6 bases sitting between them. The CDR3 coding sequence is TGTGCCAGCAGCTTAACCCCCGGGAACACTGAAGCTTTCTTT. Translating it yields CASSLTPGNTEAFF. The variable domain in full, completed from reference TRBV7-3 and TRBJ1-1, reads GAGVSQTPSNKVTEKGKYVELRCDPISGHTALYWYRQSLGQGPEFLIYFQGTGAADDSGLPNDRFFAVRPEGSVSTLKIQRTERGDSAVYLCASSLTPGNTEAFFGQGTRLTVV.

In its sample, this clone was seen a few times. One junction end does not reproduce the germline sequence, and a read error may be involved. This rearrangement joins TRBV13 to TRBJ2-3; tentatively, D is TRBD2 (5 bases). CDR3 length: 15 amino acids. Looked up from germline, CDR1 is PRHDT and CDR2 is FYEKMQ (reference sequence). This chain's CDR3 is CASSPKPASIDTQYF. DNA of the CDR3: TGTGCCAGCAGCCCAAAACCCGCTAGCATAGATACGCAGTATTTT.

This clone has just a few counts. The chain is built from TRBV7-8 and TRBJ2-5; 9 nucleotides match TRBD2. Losses at the gene ends were 0 bases for V and 4 bases for J; bases not matched to a gene: 3. Germline CDR1 and CDR2: SGHVS and FQNEAQ. The CDR3 consists of 15 residues. The CDR3 bases are TGTGCCAGCAGCTTAGCGAGGACTAGCGTAGAGACCCAGTACTTC. It codes for CASSLARTSVETQYF.

The chain uses TRBV11-1 and TRBJ2-1; D remains unclear. Germline V lookup: CDR1 SGHAT, CDR2 FQDESV (reference sequence). Trimming left V 5 bases short and J 5 bases short, with 13 bases between. This CDR3 region has 14 residues. This CDR3 is CASSPEVLNNEQFF. The CDR3 DNA reads TGTGCCAGCAGCCCAGAGGTGTTAAACAATGAGCAGTTCTTC.

The V call is TRBV10-3, the J call TRBJ2-2, with 9 bases that match TRBD1. Germline-derived CDR1 and CDR2 are ENHRY and SYGVKD. V was clipped by 6 bases and J by 3 bases; unmatched bases: 5. This CDR3 has 15 residues. In DNA, the CDR3 is TGTGCCATCAGCTCGGACAGGGGTGACACCGGGGAGCTGTTTTTT. Amino acids: CAISSDRGDTGELFF.

This chain joins TRBV15 and TRBJ1-2; 8 positions match TRBD1. Losses at the gene ends were 1 base for V and 0 bases for J; bases not matched to a gene: 4. Germline values: CDR1 LNHNV, CDR2 YYDKDF (reference sequence). The CDR3 extends over 16 amino acids. The CDR3 DNA sequence: TGTGCCACCAGCAGAGGACAGGGGTCATCTAACTATGGCTACACCTTC. Protein product: CATSRGQGSSNYGYTF.

The genes are TRBV25-1 and TRBJ2-7, with 9 bases lining up with TRBD1. CDR1 and CDR2 from the germline V gene are MGHDK and SYGVNS. The CDR3 runs 15 residues. V was pared by 0 bases and J by 3 bases, with 3 bases of the junction left unmatched. DNA for the CDR3: TGTGCCAGCAGTGAATATACAGGGGGCGGCTACGAGCAGTACTTC. It specifies CASSEYTGGGYEQYF.

This clone came up a few times. V is TRBV7-2 and J is TRBJ2-5, with 12 bases identical to TRBD2. The CDR3 has 17 residues. V shed 1 base, J shed 1 base, and the junction held 4 bases outside the gene matches. The germline gives CDR1 SGHTA, CDR2 FQGNSA. The CDR3 spells CASSLGWTSGIQETQYF. In DNA form, the CDR3 reads TGTGCCAGCAGCTTAGGGTGGACTAGCGGGATCCAAGAGACCCAGTACTTC. Complete variable domain (other parts from reference TRBV7-2 and TRBJ2-5): GAGVSQSPSNKVTEKGKDVELRCDPISGHTALYWYRQSLGQGLEFLIYFQGNSAPDKSGLPSDRFSAERTGGSVSTLTIQRTQQEDSAVYLCASSLGWTSGIQETQYFGPGTRLLVL.

The V gene is TRBV2, the J gene TRBJ1-2; D unclear. Germline V gene sequence: CDR1 SNHLY, CDR2 FYNNEI. V was clipped by 5 bases and J by 6 bases, with 7 bases between them. The CDR3 extends over 11 amino acids. For the CDR3, the DNA is TGTGCCAGCAGTTGGTCGGATGGCTACACCTTC. Its translation is CASSWSDGYTF.

Worth noting for this clone: This CDR3 is also generated by other DNA sequences in the sample. This sequence joins TRBV5-1 and TRBJ1-4; 8 bases match TRBD1. CDR1 and CDR2 (germline): SGHRS, YFSETQ. The trim removed 3 bases at V and 6 bases at J, leaving 4 bases unmatched. The length of the CDR3 is 14 residues. DNA of the CDR3: TGCGCCAGCAGCTCCGGGACAGGATATGAAAAACTGTTTTTT. This encodes CASSSGTGYEKLFF.

The chain employs TRBV30 and TRBJ1-1; no firm D call. The CDR3 spans 13 residues. V lost 0 bases and J lost 5, with 10 bases in between. The germline V gene encodes CDR1 GTSNPN and CDR2 SVGIG (reference sequence). The CDR3 coding sequence is TGTGCCTGGAGTGTAACGACTGGGACTGAAGCTTTCTTT. Amino acid sequence: CAWSVTTGTEAFF.

The J gene is TRBJ2-5, the V gene TRBV5-4; 11 bases agree with TRBD1. With 3 bases clipped from V and 2 bases from J, the junction kept 0 bases outside the gene matches. CDR1 is SGHNT and CDR2 is YYREEE in the germline V gene (reference sequence). The CDR3 loop spans 14 amino acids. As DNA, the CDR3 is TGTGCCAGCAGCTGGGACAGGGGGCAAGAGACCCAGTACTTC. This sequence encodes CASSWDRGQETQYF.

The chain combines TRBV19 with TRBJ1-1; no definite D call. Germline V gene lookup returns CDR1 LNHDA and CDR2 SQIVND (reference sequence). CDR3 length: 14 amino acids. V dropped 7 bases and J dropped 0 bases, with 12 bases sitting between them. The CDR3 protein is CASTRLIMNTEAFF. In DNA form, the CDR3 reads TGTGCCAGTACTCGACTGATTATGAACACTGAAGCTTTCTTT.

This chain links TRBV12-3 or TRBV12-4 with TRBJ1-2, with D possibly being TRBD1 (6 bases). CDR3 size: 13 residues. V lost 5 bases to trimming and J lost 7 bases, with 14 bases between them. This CDR3 is CASSKTGSGGYTF. The CDR3 bases are TGTGCCAGCAGTAAAACAGGGAGTGGTGGCTACACCTTC.

V usage is TRBV19 and J usage is TRBJ2-2, with 13 bases identical to TRBD2. Germline trimming cut 9 bases from V and 2 bases from J; bases unmatched to any gene: 27. Germline V lookup: CDR1 LNHDA, CDR2 SQIVND (reference sequence). The CDR3 is 23 amino acids. The CDR3 sequence is CASRQGMRRGGLAGVLNTGELFF. The CDR3 region has the DNA TGTGCCAGCCGACAGGGGATGAGGAGAGGAGGACTAGCGGGAGTTTTAAACACCGGGGAGCTGTTTTTT.

This sequence joins TRBV7-9 and TRBJ1-2, with a tentative D call TRBD1 (5 bases). CDR1 is SEHNR, CDR2 FQNEAQ, per germline (reference sequence). This CDR3 spans 14 amino acids. The V and J ends lost 4 bases and 6 bases respectively, with 15 bases between them. CDR3: CASSWQGEEDGYTF. In DNA form, the CDR3 reads TGTGCCAGCAGCTGGCAAGGGGAAGAGGATGGCTACACCTTC.

The chain couples TRBV11-3 to TRBJ2-1; the D gene is possibly TRBD2 (6 bases). Germline CDR1 and CDR2: SGHNT and YENEEA. The CDR3 contains 15 residues. V lost 6 bases and J 3 bases, leaving 15 bases between the germline ends. The DNA for the CDR3 is TGTGCCAGCAGGGTAGGTGGGAGGAACTACAATGAGCAGTTCTTC. It translates to CASRVGGRNYNEQFF. The whole variable domain, filled in from reference TRBV11-3 and TRBJ2-1, reads EAGVVQSPRYKIIEKKQPVAFWCNPISGHNTLYWYLQNLGQGPELLIRYENEEAVDDSQLPKDRFSAERLKGVDSTLKIQPAELGDSAVYLCASRVGGRNYNEQFFGPGTRLTVL.

The rearrangement joins TRBV29-1 to TRBJ1-1; perhaps TRBD1 as D (5 bases). From germline, CDR1 is SQVTM and CDR2 ANQGSEA. V gave up 6 bases and J gave up 1 base, with 12 bases separating them. This CDR3 is 13 amino acids long. The CDR3 bases are TGCAGCGTGTCGCAGGGAGGGAACACTGAAGCTTTCTTT. It encodes CSVSQGGNTEAFF.

This sequence joins TRBV7-3 and TRBJ2-3; D is possibly TRBD2 (5 bases). CDR1 is SGHTA and CDR2 is FQGTGA in the germline V gene. The CDR3 loop spans 13 amino acids. V was clipped by 5 bases and J by 6 bases, with 12 bases between them. The CDR3, as DNA: TGTGCCAGCAGCCCCCCCGGGATGGATACGCAGTATTTT. It is translated as CASSPPGMDTQYF.

This clone occurred a few times. The genes are TRBV19 and TRBJ2-1, with 7 bases fitting TRBD1. V gave up 6 bases and J gave up 8 bases; unmatched junction bases: 7. The CDR3 covers 13 residues. CDR1 and CDR2 from the germline V gene are LNHDA and SQIVND (reference sequence). The CDR3 is CASRRQGSHEQFF. The CDR3 bases are TGTGCCAGTAGAAGACAGGGTTCGCATGAGCAGTTCTTC.